The following is a T cell receptor (beta chain) sequence with its context. Unique molecular identifiers tagged the TCRbeta library. TCRdb redid the calling of the PCR reads with MiXCR, one entry per CDR3 protein. The sample has about 540,000 distinct CDR3 sequences; about 17% are singletons. Germline CDR1 and CDR2: SGHTA and FQGNSA. The CDR3 extends over 14 amino acids. Trimming cost V 10 bases and J 2 bases, with 17 bases left between them. The data derive from a study of T-cell reconstitution after alpha-beta-depleted transplantation in children. V is TRBV7-2 and J is TRBJ2-5; D is unresolved. The source of this sequence is a human donor who donated a stem cell graft to a child with acute lymphoblastic leukemia. Sequenced material: PBMCs from the stem cell graft donor, taken from the stem cell graft. Here the CDR3 reads CATHPSRFQETQYF. As DNA, the CDR3 is TGTGCCACCCATCCATCCAGATTTCAAGAGACCCAGTACTTC.